Listed here are 4 T cell receptor beta chains from one sample, sequenced in a study of beta chain features in type 1 diabetes. General observations from the study: Type 1 diabetes patients showed a moderate but significant shortening of TCRB CDR3s in all four CD4+ subsets.

No antigen has been assigned to these receptors. Investigators reverse transcribed all isolated RNA, so they sequenced expressed TCRB transcripts. The method was immunoSEQ multiplex PCR; TCRdb's version includes in-frame clones alone and lacks a portion of them. Altogether about 47,000 clones are present, just under 45% being singletons, with the ten largest covering about 0.13%. The specimen sequenced was stem cell memory CD4+ T cells from blood. Every receptor here comes from a man aged 30 to 39 with type 1 diabetes.

The chain uses TRBV4-2 and TRBJ2-6; TRBD1 matches at 7 bases. CDR1 and CDR2 (germline): LGHNA, YNFKEQ. The CDR3 totals 18 residues. V shed 4 bases, J shed 0 bases, and the junction held 9 bases outside the gene matches. CDR3 in amino acids: CASSPWTGLSSGANVLTF. The CDR3 nucleotides are TGTGCCAGCAGCCCCTGGACAGGACTGAGCTCTGGGGCCAACGTCCTGACTTTC.

This clone was seen only a few times. The chain recombines TRBV7-9 with TRBJ2-1, with 9 nucleotides matching TRBD2. With 5 bases clipped from V and 8 bases from J, the junction kept 10 bases outside the gene matches. Germline values: CDR1 SEHNR, CDR2 FQNEAQ (reference sequence). The CDR3 consists of 15 residues. The CDR3: CASSPASGEVHEQFF. The CDR3 bases are TGTGCCAGCAGCCCCGCTAGCGGGGAGGTCCATGAGCAGTTCTTC.

This chain connects TRBV25-1 to TRBJ2-3, with D possibly being TRBD1 (6 bases). V gave up 4 bases and J gave up 2 bases, with 13 bases separating them. In germline, CDR1 is MGHDK, CDR2 SYGVNS. The length of the CDR3 is 15 residues. In nucleotides, the CDR3 is TGTGCCAGCAGTGGAGTCAGGGGAAACACAGATACGCAGTATTTT. As protein: CASSGVRGNTDTQYF.

Only a few counts were recorded for this clone. J is TRBJ2-1 and V is TRBV15, with 7 positions matching TRBD1. V lost 1 base to trimming and J lost 0 bases; unmatched junction nucleotides: 0. Germline values: CDR1 LNHNV, CDR2 YYDKDF (reference sequence). The CDR3 length is 15 residues. The CDR3 DNA sequence: TGTGCCACCAGCAGAGGACAGGGCTCCTACAATGAGCAGTTCTTC. This sequence encodes CATSRGQGSYNEQFF.